The entry that follows covers one T cell receptor beta chain sequence. Survey-level immunoSEQ sequencing profiled the TCR beta repertoire. Assay used: immunoSEQ multiplex PCR; TCRdb lists only in-frame clones, some missing. The table has approximately 50,000 clones, roughly 93% seen once. This CDR3 contains 17 residues. Germline lookup yields CDR1 SGDLS and CDR2 YYNGEE. V gave up 4 bases and J gave up 4 bases; unmatched junction bases: 8. The J gene is TRBJ2-2, the V gene TRBV9, with 12 bases identical to TRBD2. The receptor's source is a man aged 35-49 years with rheumatoid arthritis. Sequenced: PBMCs. The CDR3 reads CASSQRTSGVFTGELFF. In nucleotides, the CDR3 is TGTGCCAGCAGCCAACGGACTAGCGGGGTCTTCACCGGGGAGCTGTTTTTT.